This T cell receptor (beta chain) was sequenced in a study of monozygotic twins with inflammatory bowel disease. This CDR3 region has 15 residues. Germline loops: CDR1 SGHRS, CDR2 YFSETQ. Reprocessing the 5' RACE reads, TCRdb reports a single entry for every CDR3 protein and omits DNA. Its listing shows about 380,000 distinct CDR3 sequences. The receptor was isolated from a human donor with ulcerative colitis or Crohn's disease, or a healthy co-twin of an affected twin (not recorded which). Sample: blood. J is TRBJ1-2 and V is TRBV5-1; TCRdb's D gene call, TRBD1, goes unchecked for lack of DNA. The CDR3 is CASSPGTGTFYGYTF.